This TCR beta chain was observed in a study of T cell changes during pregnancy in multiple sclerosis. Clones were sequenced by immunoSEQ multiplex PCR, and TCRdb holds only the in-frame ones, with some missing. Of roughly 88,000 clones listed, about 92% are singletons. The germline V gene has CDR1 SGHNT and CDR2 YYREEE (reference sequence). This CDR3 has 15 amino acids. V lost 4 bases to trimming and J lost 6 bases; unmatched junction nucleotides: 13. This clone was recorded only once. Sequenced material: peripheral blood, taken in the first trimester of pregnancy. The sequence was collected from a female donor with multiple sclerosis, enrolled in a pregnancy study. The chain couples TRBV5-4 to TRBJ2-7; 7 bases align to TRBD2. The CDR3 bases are TGTGCCAGCAGCCAAGGGACTCGGGGGGAGGGCGAGCAGTACTTC. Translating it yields CASSQGTRGEGEQYF.